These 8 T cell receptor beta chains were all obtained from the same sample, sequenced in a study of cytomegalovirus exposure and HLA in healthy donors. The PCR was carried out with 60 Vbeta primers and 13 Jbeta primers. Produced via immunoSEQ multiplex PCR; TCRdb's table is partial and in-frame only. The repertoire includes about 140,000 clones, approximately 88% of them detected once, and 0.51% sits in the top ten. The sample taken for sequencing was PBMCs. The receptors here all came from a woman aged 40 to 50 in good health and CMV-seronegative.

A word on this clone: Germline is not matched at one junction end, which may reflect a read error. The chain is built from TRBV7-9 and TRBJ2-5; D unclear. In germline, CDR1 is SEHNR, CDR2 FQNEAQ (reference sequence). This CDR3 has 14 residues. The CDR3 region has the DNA TGTTCCAGCAGCCCAGGAACAAACCAAGAGACCCAGTACTTC. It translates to CSSSPGTNQETQYF.

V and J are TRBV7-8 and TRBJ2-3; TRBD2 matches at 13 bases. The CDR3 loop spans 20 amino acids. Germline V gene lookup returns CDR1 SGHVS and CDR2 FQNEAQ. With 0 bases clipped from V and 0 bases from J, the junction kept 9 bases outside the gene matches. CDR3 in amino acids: CASSLAGSGLAGTSTDTQYF. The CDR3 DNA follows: TGTGCCAGCAGCTTAGCGGGTTCGGGACTAGCGGGGACTAGCACAGATACGCAGTATTTT.

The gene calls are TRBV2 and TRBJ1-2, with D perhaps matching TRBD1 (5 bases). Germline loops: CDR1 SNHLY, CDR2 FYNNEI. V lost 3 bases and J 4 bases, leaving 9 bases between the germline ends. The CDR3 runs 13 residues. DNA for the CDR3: TGTGCCAGCAGTGAGGGGGGGGGCTATGGCTACACCTTC. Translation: CASSEGGGYGYTF.

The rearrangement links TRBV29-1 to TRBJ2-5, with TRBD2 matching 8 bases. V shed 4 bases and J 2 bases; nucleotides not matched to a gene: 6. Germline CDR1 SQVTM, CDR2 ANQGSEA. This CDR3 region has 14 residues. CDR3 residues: CSVAGGPTQETQYF. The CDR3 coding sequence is TGCAGCGTTGCGGGGGGGCCGACTCAAGAGACCCAGTACTTC.

The CDR3 reads CASSLIPDIRDTEAFF. The CDR3 DNA reads TGTGCCAGCAGTCTTATTCCGGACATTAGGGACACTGAAGCTTTCTTT. The J gene is TRBJ1-1, the V gene TRBV28, with D possibly matching TRBD1 (5 bases). Trimming pared 5 bases from V and 3 bases from J, leaving 19 bases between. The CDR3 has 16 amino acids. Per the germline V gene, CDR1 is MDHEN and CDR2 is SYDVKM.

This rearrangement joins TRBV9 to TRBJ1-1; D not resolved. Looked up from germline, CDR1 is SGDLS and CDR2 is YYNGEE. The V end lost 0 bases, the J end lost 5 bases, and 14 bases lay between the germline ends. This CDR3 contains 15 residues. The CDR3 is CASSVDHGRGTEAFF. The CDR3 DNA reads TGTGCCAGCAGCGTAGATCATGGCAGAGGGACTGAAGCTTTCTTT.

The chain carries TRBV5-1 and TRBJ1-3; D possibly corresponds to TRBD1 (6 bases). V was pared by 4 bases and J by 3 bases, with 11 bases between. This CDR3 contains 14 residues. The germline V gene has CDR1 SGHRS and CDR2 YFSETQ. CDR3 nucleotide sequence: TGCGCCAGCAGCGGGGGCAGTGGTGGAAACACCATATATTTT. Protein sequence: CASSGGSGGNTIYF.

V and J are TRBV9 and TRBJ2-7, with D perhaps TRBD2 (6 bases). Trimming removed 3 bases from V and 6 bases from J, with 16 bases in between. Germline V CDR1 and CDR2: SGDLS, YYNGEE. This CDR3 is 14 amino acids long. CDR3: CASSGLGGWREQYF. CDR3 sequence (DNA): TGTGCCAGCAGCGGCTTGGGGGGATGGCGCGAGCAGTACTTC.